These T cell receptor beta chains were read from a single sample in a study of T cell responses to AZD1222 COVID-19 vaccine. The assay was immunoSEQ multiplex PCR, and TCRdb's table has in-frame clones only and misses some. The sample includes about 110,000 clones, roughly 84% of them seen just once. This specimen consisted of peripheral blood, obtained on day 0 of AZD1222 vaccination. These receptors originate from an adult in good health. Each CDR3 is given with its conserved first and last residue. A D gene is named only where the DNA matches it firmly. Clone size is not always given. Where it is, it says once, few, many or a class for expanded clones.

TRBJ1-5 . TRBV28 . CASSPPQGHQPQHF TGTGCCAGCAGTCCCCCACAGGGTCATCAGCCCCAGCATTTT
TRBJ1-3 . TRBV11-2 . CASSLEGFSGNTIYF TGTGCCAGCAGCTTAGAGGGATTCTCTGGAAACACCATATATTTT
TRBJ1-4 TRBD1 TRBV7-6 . CASSLDRVDEKLFF TGTGCCAGCAGCTTGGACAGGGTCGATGAAAAACTGTTTTTT
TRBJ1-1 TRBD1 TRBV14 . CASSQGPTGRGWYTEAFF TGTGCCAGCAGCCAAGGCCCGACAGGGCGAGGGTGGTACACTGAAGCTTTCTTT
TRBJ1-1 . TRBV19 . CASSRNREIDTEAFF TGTGCCAGTAGTAGGAATCGGGAAATCGACACTGAAGCTTTCTTT
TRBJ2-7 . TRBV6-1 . CASSEGSVRAEQYF TGTGCCAGCAGTGAGGGGAGTGTTAGGGCCGAGCAGTACTTC
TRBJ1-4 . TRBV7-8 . CASSPRGTRGEKLFF TGTGCCAGCAGCCCCAGGGGCACCCGGGGGGAAAAACTGTTTTTT
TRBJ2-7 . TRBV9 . CASSPFGGMGHYEQYF TGTGCCAGCAGCCCCTTTGGGGGCATGGGGCACTACGAGCAGTACTTC
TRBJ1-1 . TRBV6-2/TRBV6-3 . CASSSPRAPTEAFF TGTGCCAGCAGTTCCCCCAGGGCCCCAACTGAAGCTTTCTTT
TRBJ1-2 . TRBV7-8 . CASTSKGNSNYGYTF TGTGCCAGCACCTCAAAGGGGAACTCTAACTATGGCTACACCTTC
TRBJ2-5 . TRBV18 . CASSPPEDGTQYF TGTGCCAGCTCACCACCGGAAGATGGGACCCAGTACTTC
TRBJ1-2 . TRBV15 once CATSRAALKTANYGYTF TGTGCCACCAGCAGAGCCGCCCTAAAGACAGCTAACTATGGCTACACCTTC
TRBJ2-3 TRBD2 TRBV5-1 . CASSSPGLADLTDTQYF TGCGCCAGCAGCTCACCGGGACTAGCGGACCTCACAGATACGCAGTATTTT
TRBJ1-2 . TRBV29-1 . CSVEVDGYTF TGCAGCGTTGAAGTGGATGGCTACACCTTC
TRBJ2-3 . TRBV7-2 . CASSTYGQTTDTQYF TGTGCCAGCAGCACGTACGGACAGACCACAGATACGCAGTATTTT
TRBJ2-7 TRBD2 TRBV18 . CASSPGPAGRSYEQYF TGTGCCAGCTCACCCGGACCAGCGGGACGCTCCTACGAGCAGTACTTC
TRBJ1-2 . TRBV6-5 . CASRAEALDYGYTF TGTGCCAGCAGGGCGGAGGCCCTCGACTATGGCTACACCTTC
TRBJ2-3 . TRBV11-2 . CASSLDRLVGTDTQYF TGTGCCAGCAGCTTAGATCGACTAGTCGGCACAGATACGCAGTATTTT
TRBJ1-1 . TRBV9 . CASSVAWGSEAFF TGTGCCAGCAGCGTAGCTTGGGGGAGTGAAGCTTTCTTT
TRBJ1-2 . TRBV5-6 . CASSQGPLYGYTF TGTGCCAGCAGCCAGGGACCGCTCTATGGCTACACCTTC
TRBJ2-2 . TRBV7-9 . CASSFNPRANTGELFF TGTGCCAGCAGCTTCAACCCTAGGGCGAACACCGGGGAGCTGTTTTTT
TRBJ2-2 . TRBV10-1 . CASAEGGELFF TGCGCCAGCGCCGAAGGAGGGGAGCTGTTTTTT
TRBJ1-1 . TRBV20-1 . CSASSWGMNTEAFF TGCAGTGCGAGTTCGTGGGGAATGAACACTGAAGCTTTCTTT
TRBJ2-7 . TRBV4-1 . CASSQGSRGYEQYF TGCGCCAGCAGCCAAGGGTCCAGGGGTTACGAGCAGTACTTC
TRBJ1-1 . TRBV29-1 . CSFWDSSWGNTEAFF TGCAGCTTCTGGGACTCCTCCTGGGGGAACACTGAAGCTTTCTTT
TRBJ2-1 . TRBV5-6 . CASSLAGDGEQFF TGTGCCAGCAGCTTGGCAGGGGACGGGGAGCAGTTCTTC
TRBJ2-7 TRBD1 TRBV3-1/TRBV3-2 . CASSQEGQGAYEQYF TGTGCCAGCAGCCAAGAGGGACAGGGGGCCTACGAGCAGTACTTC
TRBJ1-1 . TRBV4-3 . CASSQTDNTEAFF TGCGCCAGCAGCCAAACAGATAACACTGAAGCTTTCTTT
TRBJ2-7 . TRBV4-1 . CASSQELGTEQYF TGCGCCAGCAGCCAAGAATTGGGGACCGAGCAGTACTTC
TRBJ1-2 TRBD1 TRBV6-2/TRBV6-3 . CASSTTGGPYGYTF TGTGCCAGCAGTACGACAGGGGGGCCCTATGGCTACACCTTC
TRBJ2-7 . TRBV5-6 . CASSLVGEDEQYF TGTGCCAGCAGCTTGGTTGGTGAGGACGAGCAGTACTTC
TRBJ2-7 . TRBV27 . CASKGAGFYEQYF TGTGCCAGCAAGGGTGCAGGTTTCTACGAGCAGTACTTC
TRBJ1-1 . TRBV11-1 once CASSLGQGTFHTEAFF TGTGCCAGCAGCTTAGGCCAGGGGACATTTCACACTGAAGCTTTCTTT
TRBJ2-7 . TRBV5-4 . CASRLMGTDYEQYF TGTGCCAGCAGGCTGATGGGGACGGACTACGAGCAGTACTTC
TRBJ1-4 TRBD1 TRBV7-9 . CASSQSTGPNEKLFF TGTGCCAGCAGCCAATCGACAGGGCCTAATGAAAAACTGTTTTTT
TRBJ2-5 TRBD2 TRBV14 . CASSQGRGAHQETQYF TGTGCCAGCAGCCAAGGGCGGGGGGCCCATCAAGAGACCCAGTACTTC
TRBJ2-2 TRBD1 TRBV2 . CASSADRQGGMAGELFF TGTGCCAGCAGCGCCGACCGACAGGGGGGTATGGCCGGGGAGCTGTTTTTT
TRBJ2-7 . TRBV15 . CATNPGSSSYEQYF TGTGCCACCAATCCGGGTTCTAGCTCCTACGAGCAGTACTTC
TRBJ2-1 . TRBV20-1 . CSASVRHEQFF TGCAGTGCTAGCGTCCGGCATGAGCAGTTCTTC
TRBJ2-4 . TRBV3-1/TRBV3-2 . CASSLTDSPKNIQYF TGTGCCAGCAGCCTGACTGACAGTCCCAAAAACATTCAGTACTTC
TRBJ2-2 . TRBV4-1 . CASSQPGSSTGELFF TGCGCCAGCAGCCAGCCAGGGTCGAGCACCGGGGAGCTGTTTTTT
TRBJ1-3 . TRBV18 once CASSPGEGLTGNTIYF TGTGCCAGCTCACCCGGAGAAGGGTTGACTGGAAACACCATATATTTT
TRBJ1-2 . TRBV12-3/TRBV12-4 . CASSTGPYGYTF TGTGCCAGCAGCACCGGGCCCTATGGCTACACCTTC
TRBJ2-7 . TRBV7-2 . CASSSPMTYEQYF TGTGCCAGCAGCTCTCCTATGACCTACGAGCAGTACTTC
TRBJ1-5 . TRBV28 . CASSLLWGDSAGGNQPQHF TGTGCCAGCAGTTTATTATGGGGGGATTCAGCCGGGGGCAATCAGCCCCAGCATTTT
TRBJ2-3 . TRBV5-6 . CASSGRDADTQYF TGTGCCAGCAGCGGCCGGGACGCAGATACGCAGTATTTT
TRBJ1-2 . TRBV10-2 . CASSESVGSGYTF TGCGCCAGCAGTGAGTCCGTGGGTAGTGGCTACACCTTC
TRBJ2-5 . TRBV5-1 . CASSLALRAQETQYF TGCGCCAGCAGCTTGGCCCTGCGGGCACAAGAGACCCAGTACTTC
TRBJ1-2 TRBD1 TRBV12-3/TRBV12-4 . CASSRRTGKGYTF TGTGCCAGCAGCCGGAGGACAGGGAAGGGCTACACCTTC
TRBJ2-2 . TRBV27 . CASSFGLETGELFF TGTGCCAGCAGTTTCGGGTTGGAGACCGGGGAGCTGTTTTTT
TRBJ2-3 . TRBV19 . CASSIPVTDTQYF TGTGCCAGTAGTATACCAGTCACAGATACGCAGTATTTT
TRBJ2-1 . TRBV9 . CASINEQFF TGTGCCAGCATCAATGAGCAGTTCTTC